Below, one TCR beta chain is given with its context. This sample is drawn from a study of Tregs in tolerant kidney transplant recipients. Germline V lookup: CDR1 MNHEY, CDR2 SVGAGI. The CDR3 has 15 amino acids. After removal of 2 bases from V and 7 bases from J, the junction contained 8 bases not matched to a gene. Unstimulated Tregs (CD4+CD25+CD127-) and CD4+CD25- non-Tregs were sorted from PBMCs. Sequenced by immunoSEQ multiplex PCR; TCRdb stores in-frame clones only, minus some. This table holds 90,000 to 150,000 clones, about 91% found once. This chain links TRBV6-5 with TRBJ2-1; 7 bases agree with TRBD2. Sequenced: CD4+ T cells from blood. This receptor was taken from a human donor in good health. The CDR3 loop reads CASSYLGGSKNEQFF. The CDR3 bases are TGTGCCAGCAGTTACCTAGGCGGGAGTAAGAATGAGCAGTTCTTC.